This T cell receptor beta chain was observed in a study of cytomegalovirus exposure and HLA in healthy donors. This CDR3 has 13 amino acids. V was clipped by 4 bases and J by 3 bases; unmatched bases: 3. Germline loops: CDR1 MDHEN, CDR2 SYDVKM. 13 Jbeta primers and 60 Vbeta primers were used for the PCR. Sequencing was performed with immunoSEQ multiplex PCR; in TCRdb, only in-frame clones are kept and a portion is missing. The table lists about 200,000 clones. The sequencing sample was made of PBMCs. This receptor was obtained from a boy aged 5-17 years in good health and CMV-seronegative. The V gene is TRBV28, the J gene TRBJ2-7, with 7 bases aligning to TRBD1. The chain's CDR3 is CASSSGQVYEQYF. CDR3 sequence (DNA): TGTGCCAGCAGTTCCGGACAGGTCTACGAGCAGTACTTC.